This record looks at one T cell receptor (beta chain) sequence and its context. This entry belongs to a study of blood T cell repertoires in COVID-19. Method: immunoSEQ multiplex PCR; TCRdb's copy keeps in-frame clones and lacks some. The sample has about 55,000 clones; 90% are singletons. The V end lost 9 bases, the J end lost 7 bases, and 18 bases lay between the germline ends. This CDR3 contains 13 residues. Germline V gene lookup returns CDR1 MNHEY and CDR2 SVGAGI. The sequence was obtained from a man at least 80 years old with acute or convalescent COVID-19. Material: peripheral blood. The genes are TRBV6-5 and TRBJ2-5, with D tentatively TRBD1 (6 bases). DNA for the CDR3: TGTGCCAGACGGGACACCTCGAAATTGACCCAGTACTTC. It encodes CARRDTSKLTQYF.